One and the same sample provided the 32 T cell receptor beta chains below, sequenced in a study of blood T cell repertoires in COVID-19. Using immunoSEQ multiplex PCR, the repertoire was profiled, and TCRdb retains in-frame clones only, with some absent. The sample consists of fewer than 200,000 clones, 80% to 90% of them appearing once. Material: PBMCs or T cells enriched from blood (not recorded which). Receptor source: a woman between 50 and 59 years old in a cohort exposed to, infected with or recovered from COVID-19 (not recorded which).

The chain carries TRBV7-2 and TRBJ2-1, with 8 bases aligning to TRBD2. Germline V gene sequence: CDR1 SGHTA, CDR2 FQGNSA. Losses at the gene ends were 3 bases for V and 3 bases for J; bases not matched to a gene: 4. The CDR3 extends over 15 amino acids. The CDR3: CASSFKAGDYNEQFF. Written as DNA, the CDR3 is TGTGCCAGCAGCTTCAAAGCGGGGGACTACAATGAGCAGTTCTTC.

J is TRBJ2-3 and V is TRBV12-5; 7 bases fit TRBD1. Germline V gene lookup returns CDR1 LGHNT and CDR2 FRNRAP. V shed 1 base and J 9 bases; nucleotides not matched to a gene: 4. The CDR3 covers 13 residues. This chain's CDR3 is CASGLGGGQTQYF. CDR3 DNA sequence: TGTGCTAGTGGTTTGGGAGGGGGCCAGACGCAGTATTTT.

This clone was seen only a few times. This chain uses TRBV5-1 with TRBJ2-2; 11 positions agree with TRBD1. Trimming took 5 bases from V and 1 from J; bases not matched to a gene: 4. Germline V CDR1 and CDR2: SGHRS, YFSETQ. This CDR3 region has 16 residues. CDR3 in DNA: TGCGCCAGCAGATCGGACAGGGGGCAGAACACCGGGGAGCTGTTTTTT. This sequence encodes CASRSDRGQNTGELFF.

The chain combines TRBV29-1 with TRBJ2-7, with D tentatively TRBD1 (7 bases). This CDR3 has 18 residues. V lost 1 base, J lost 2 bases, and 24 bases lay in between. Germline CDR1 reads SQVTM; CDR2 reads ANQGSEA. DNA of the CDR3: TGCAGCGTTGAAGCGGACGACGGCACGCGGAGGGGGCCCTACGAGCAGTACTTC. This sequence encodes CSVEADDGTRRGPYEQYF.

This clone was observed a handful of times. This chain joins TRBV27 and TRBJ2-7, with D maybe TRBD1 (6 bases). V lost 8 bases and J 4 bases, leaving 18 bases between the germline ends. The CDR3 covers 14 residues. Germline values: CDR1 MNHEY, CDR2 SMNVEV (reference sequence). This CDR3 reads CASLENRDHYEQYF. The CDR3 DNA follows: TGTGCCAGCCTTGAGAACAGGGATCATTACGAGCAGTACTTC.

J is TRBJ2-1 and V is TRBV7-3; possible D gene TRBD2, 5 bases. V lost 5 bases, J lost 8 bases, and 13 bases lay in between. Germline-derived CDR1 and CDR2 are SGHTA and FQGTGA. The CDR3 runs 13 residues. In DNA form, the CDR3 reads TGTGCCAGCAGCCCAACTAGGAGCGATGAGCAGTTCTTC. This gives the protein CASSPTRSDEQFF.

This clone has ten or more counts. The chain uses TRBV5-6 and TRBJ2-7; tentatively, D is TRBD1 (6 bases). Germline CDR1 is SGHDT and CDR2 is YYEEEE. V lost 4 bases and J 0 bases, leaving 14 bases between the germline ends. This CDR3 region has 15 residues. The CDR3 is CASSPQTGVSYEQYF. The CDR3 DNA follows: TGTGCCAGCAGCCCCCAGACAGGCGTCTCCTACGAGCAGTACTTC.

The chain uses TRBV30 and TRBJ1-2; D is perhaps TRBD1 (6 bases). The germline CDR1 and CDR2 sequences are GTSNPN and SVGIG (reference sequence). The V gene lost 2 bases and the J gene lost 6 bases, with 13 bases spanning the gap. CDR3 length: 13 amino acids. The CDR3 reads CAWSSGAKNGYTF. CDR3 DNA: TGTGCCTGGAGTTCAGGGGCGAAAAATGGCTACACCTTC.

The chain carries TRBV7-2 and TRBJ1-4, with D maybe TRBD1 (6 bases). Germline assignment: CDR1 SGHTA and CDR2 FQGNSA. Trimming pared 1 base from V and 8 bases from J, leaving 11 bases between. The CDR3 extends over 14 amino acids. The CDR3: CASSLVGQAEKLFF. CDR3 in DNA: TGTGCCAGCAGCTTAGTGGGACAAGCCGAAAAACTGTTTTTT.

This chain links TRBV24-1 with TRBJ2-1, with 7 bases matching TRBD2. This CDR3 spans 14 amino acids. Trimming cost V 5 bases and J 8 bases; bases outside gene matches: 8. Germline V gene sequence: CDR1 KGHDR, CDR2 SFDVKD. As DNA, the CDR3 is TGTGCCACCAGTGGGGGGGGACCGCACGATGAGCAGTTCTTC. Residues: CATSGGGPHDEQFF.

The chain links TRBV5-6 to TRBJ2-1, with D unresolved. This CDR3 has 14 residues. The V end lost 4 bases, the J end lost 0 bases, and 8 bases lay between the germline ends. Germline V gene data show CDR1 as SGHDT and CDR2 as YYEEEE. The CDR3 reads CASSLLSSYNEQFF. The DNA for the CDR3 is TGTGCCAGCAGCCTGCTAAGCTCCTACAATGAGCAGTTCTTC. Based on the CDR3 plus reference TRBV5-6 and TRBJ2-1, the full variable domain is DAGVTQSPTHLIKTRGQQVTLRCSPKSGHDTVSWYQQALGQGPQFIFQYYEEEERQRGNFPDRFSGHQFPNYSSELNVNALLLGDSALYLCASSLLSSYNEQFFGPGTRLTVL.

J is TRBJ1-1 and V is TRBV7-3, with TRBD1 as a possible D gene (5 bases). The germline V and J ends were trimmed by 0 bases and 3 bases, with 11 bases remaining between them. The CDR3 sequence is 15 residues long. Germline V lookup: CDR1 SGHTA, CDR2 FQGTGA. The CDR3 nucleotides read TGTGCCAGCAGCTTAACGGGGCAGAGGTACACTGAAGCTTTCTTT. Encoded protein: CASSLTGQRYTEAFF.

V usage is TRBV10-3 and J usage is TRBJ1-4; 9 nucleotides match TRBD1. Germline CDR1 and CDR2: ENHRY and SYGVKD. There are 13 residues in the CDR3. Losses at the gene ends were 11 bases for V and 5 bases for J; bases not matched to a gene: 6. In DNA, the CDR3 is TGTGCCGCTACAGGGGGCTCAAATGAAAAACTGTTTTTT. Amino acids: CAATGGSNEKLFF.

The V gene is TRBV28, the J gene TRBJ2-2; the D gene is possibly TRBD2 (6 bases). The V end lost 6 bases, the J end lost 6 bases, and 17 bases lay between the germline ends. The CDR3 extends over 15 amino acids. Germline assignment: CDR1 MDHEN and CDR2 SYDVKM. The CDR3 spells CASRWAVGGAGELFF. DNA for the CDR3: TGTGCCAGCAGGTGGGCCGTCGGGGGTGCCGGGGAGCTGTTTTTT.

The rearrangement links TRBV9 to TRBJ2-2, with 8 bases identical to TRBD1. CDR1 SGDLS and CDR2 YYNGEE come from the germline V gene. After removal of 1 base from V and 4 bases from J, the junction contained 0 bases not matched to a gene. The CDR3 loop spans 14 amino acids. The CDR3 DNA reads as TGTGCCAGCAGCGTACAGGGGGCCACCGGGGAGCTGTTTTTT. It translates to CASSVQGATGELFF.

The chain links TRBV15 to TRBJ2-7, with TRBD2 matching over 7 bases. V gave up 0 bases and J gave up 5 bases; unmatched junction bases: 19. CDR3 length equals 19 residues. Germline V gene data show CDR1 as LNHNV and CDR2 as YYDKDF (reference sequence). This CDR3 is CATSRDTKRARGVWNEQYF. In DNA, the CDR3 is TGTGCCACCAGCAGAGATACAAAGAGGGCCCGGGGGGTATGGAACGAGCAGTACTTC.

The chain uses TRBV18 and TRBJ1-3; D is ambiguous. Between the trimmed V and J ends, which lost 2 bases and 0 bases, there was a span of 8 bases. Germline CDR1 KGHSH, CDR2 LQKENI. CDR3 length equals 15 residues. CDR3 amino acids: CASSPSNSSGNTIYF. The CDR3 DNA is TGTGCCAGCTCACCATCGAACAGCTCTGGAAACACCATATATTTT.

The rearrangement links TRBV28 to TRBJ2-1, with D possibly matching TRBD2 (5 bases). The germline V and J ends were trimmed by 6 bases and 2 bases, with 14 bases remaining between them. This CDR3 comprises 15 residues. The germline gives CDR1 MDHEN, CDR2 SYDVKM. CDR3 residues: CASRTQPGAYNEQFF. The DNA for the CDR3 is TGTGCCAGCAGAACTCAACCCGGGGCCTACAATGAGCAGTTCTTC.

This rearrangement joins TRBV28 to TRBJ2-3; TRBD1 matches 8 bases. The CDR3 is 15 residues long. Germline V gene lookup returns CDR1 MDHEN and CDR2 SYDVKM. V shed 2 bases, J shed 5 bases, and the junction held 6 bases outside the gene matches. CDR3 amino acids: CASSLQGAKKDTQYF. The CDR3 coding sequence is TGTGCCAGCAGTTTACAGGGGGCTAAAAAAGATACGCAGTATTTT.

V gene TRBV5-8 combines with J gene TRBJ2-7; possible D gene TRBD2, 5 bases. Trimming left V 4 bases short and J 7 bases short, with 21 bases between. There are 15 residues in the CDR3. Germline CDR1 and CDR2: SGHTS and YDEGEE. CDR3 sequence reads: CASSKATRGVGEQYF. As DNA, the CDR3 is TGTGCCAGCAGCAAAGCCACCCGGGGTGTCGGGGAGCAGTACTTC.

The CDR3 is CASSVFTSGEQFF. For the CDR3, the DNA is TGTGCCAGCAGCGTATTCACTAGTGGGGAGCAGTTCTTC. V is TRBV9 and J is TRBJ2-1, with D maybe TRBD2 (5 bases). Germline V gene sequence: CDR1 SGDLS, CDR2 YYNGEE. Trimming stripped 1 base from V and 10 bases from J, with 12 bases between. The CDR3 totals 13 residues.

The rearrangement links TRBV6-5 to TRBJ1-6; D remains ambiguous. Germline lookup yields CDR1 MNHEY and CDR2 SVGAGI. This CDR3 spans 13 amino acids. Trimming stripped 5 bases from V and 10 bases from J, with 12 bases between. DNA for the CDR3: TGTGCCAGCAGTATCGACCGAGGATCACCCCTCCACTTT. Translation: CASSIDRGSPLHF.

The chain uses TRBV2 and TRBJ2-3; no definite D call. This CDR3 contains 14 residues. The germline V gene encodes CDR1 SNHLY and CDR2 FYNNEI. Trimming left V 3 bases short and J 3 bases short, with 10 bases between. The CDR3 coding sequence is TGTGCCAGCAGTGAGGCGCCAGCGACAGATACGCAGTATTTT. It is translated as CASSEAPATDTQYF.

The sample holds a few counts of this clone. CDR3 protein: CASSSTSGRENTGELFF. In DNA form, the CDR3 reads TGTGCCAGCAGCTCGACTAGCGGGAGAGAAAACACCGGGGAGCTGTTTTTT. This chain links TRBV7-3 with TRBJ2-2; 12 bases agree with TRBD2. CDR1 is SGHTA, CDR2 FQGTGA, per germline. V lost 4 bases, J lost 2 bases, and 5 bases stayed unmatched. The CDR3 is 17 amino acids.

This clone has a single count. The V call is TRBV2, the J call TRBJ1-1; TRBD1 aligns across 11 bases. Germline lookup yields CDR1 SNHLY and CDR2 FYNNEI. V lost 9 bases to trimming and J lost 1 base; unmatched junction nucleotides: 7. The CDR3 loop spans 15 amino acids. The CDR3 region is CASGRDRGENTEAFF. DNA of the CDR3: TGTGCCAGTGGGAGGGACAGGGGGGAGAACACTGAAGCTTTCTTT.

This rearrangement joins TRBV19 to TRBJ1-5; 8 bases agree with TRBD1. V gave up 8 bases and J gave up 4 bases; unmatched junction bases: 7. This CDR3 contains 14 residues. CDR1 and CDR2 (germline): LNHDA, SQIVND (reference sequence). The CDR3 nucleotides read TGTGCCAGTGATCAGGGACAGGCAAATCAGCCCCAGCATTTT. It encodes CASDQGQANQPQHF.

This clone occurred once. This chain connects TRBV28 to TRBJ1-5; tentative D call: TRBD1 (5 bases). The ends were cut back, 2 bases at V and 3 bases at J, with 8 bases in the middle. Germline assignment: CDR1 MDHEN and CDR2 SYDVKM. The CDR3 totals 14 residues. CDR3 coding DNA: TGTGCCAGCAGTTTAGAACAGGTCAATCAGCCCCAGCATTTT. Its translation: CASSLEQVNQPQHF.

The J gene is TRBJ2-7, the V gene TRBV5-1; 8 bases match TRBD2. Germline V gene data show CDR1 as SGHRS and CDR2 as YFSETQ. The length of the CDR3 is 15 residues. Losses at the gene ends were 1 base for V and 3 bases for J; bases not matched to a gene: 6. This chain's CDR3 is CASSLSGGFNYEQYF. For the CDR3, the DNA is TGCGCCAGCAGCTTGTCGGGGGGGTTTAACTACGAGCAGTACTTC.

This clone is a singleton in its sample. The gene calls are TRBV5-1 and TRBJ2-7; TRBD1 aligns across 12 bases. This CDR3 spans 17 amino acids. In germline, CDR1 is SGHRS, CDR2 YFSETQ. The ends lost 4 bases at V and 0 bases at J; junction bases unmatched: 8. For the CDR3, the DNA is TGCGCCAGCAGCGGCGGGACAGGGGGCTCCTACTCCTACGAGCAGTACTTC. Translating it yields CASSGGTGGSYSYEQYF.

The chain carries TRBV11-2 and TRBJ2-2; TRBD1 is a possible D gene (6 bases). V was trimmed by 5 bases and J by 3 bases, leaving 13 bases between them. The V gene's germline CDR1 is SGHAT and CDR2 FQNNGV. The CDR3 spans 15 residues. The CDR3 reads CASSIRGRHTGELFF. CDR3 DNA: TGTGCCAGCAGCATCAGGGGTAGGCACACCGGGGAGCTGTTTTTT.

In DNA form, the CDR3 reads TGTGCCACCAGCAGAGATCGTCAGGGTGGCTATGGCTACACCTTC. Translation: CATSRDRQGGYGYTF. V is TRBV15 and J is TRBJ1-2, with D possibly TRBD1 on 5 matching bases. Germline V lookup: CDR1 LNHNV, CDR2 YYDKDF (reference sequence). The V end was cut by 0 bases, the J end by 4 bases, with 12 bases between. The length of the CDR3 is 15 residues. The full variable domain, rest sourced from reference TRBV15 and TRBJ1-2, is DAMVIQNPRYQVTQFGKPVTLSCSQTLNHNVMYWYQQKSSQAPKLLFHYYDKDFNNEADTPDNFQSRRPNTSFCFLDIRSPGLGDTAMYLCATSRDRQGGYGYTFGSGTRLTVV.

The chain uses TRBV28 and TRBJ1-2; 7 bases map to TRBD1. Germline V lookup: CDR1 MDHEN, CDR2 SYDVKM. CDR3 length: 16 residues. V lost 5 bases and J lost 6; bases outside the gene matches: 15. CDR3 residues: CASSPRYTTGENGYTF. CDR3 DNA sequence: TGTGCCAGCAGTCCACGCTATACCACAGGGGAGAATGGCTACACCTTC.